This T cell receptor (beta chain) originates from a study of blood T cell repertoires in COVID-19. Across the whole study: From the United States, Italy and Spain came samples of acute and convalescent COVID-19.

The CDR3 loop spans 18 amino acids. Some clones are missing from TCRdb's copy, which holds only in-frame ones; the method was immunoSEQ multiplex PCR. The sample has 220,000 or so clones, roughly 86% seen once. Material for sequencing was peripheral blood. The sequence was obtained from a woman aged 50 to 65 with COVID-19, enrolled during active disease. The chain uses TRBV21-1 and TRBJ1-1; the DNA was not compared with TRBD1, the D call given in the table. TRBV21-1 is described as a pseudogene. For the CDR3, the DNA is TGTGCCAGCAGCAAAGTATGGGACAAGGGAAGTTTGAACACTGAAGCTTTCTTT. Translated: CASSKVWDKGSLNTEAFF.